Sequencing of this T cell receptor beta chain was carried out in a study of metastatic and nonmetastatic thyroid tumors. No patient received treatment before thyroid surgery. This clone has a count of ten or more. TCRdb reanalyzed the PCR reads with MiXCR. Of 20,000 to 25,000 clones in the sample, roughly 18% were seen once. The TCR comes from a male donor with papillary thyroid cancer or a benign thyroid nodule (not recorded which). Some clones in this sample may be carry-over from other donors' samples. The sequencing sample was made of adjacent normal tissue.

CDR3 in amino acids: CATSDPQVGGPDTQYF. CDR3 nucleotides: TGTGCCACCAGTGATCCCCAGGTAGGGGGCCCAGATACGCAGTATTTT. The J gene is TRBJ2-3, the V gene TRBV24-1; 7 bases fit TRBD1. The CDR3 has 16 residues. V shed 3 bases, J shed 4 bases, and the junction held 9 bases outside the gene matches. Germline assignment: CDR1 KGHDR and CDR2 SFDVKD.